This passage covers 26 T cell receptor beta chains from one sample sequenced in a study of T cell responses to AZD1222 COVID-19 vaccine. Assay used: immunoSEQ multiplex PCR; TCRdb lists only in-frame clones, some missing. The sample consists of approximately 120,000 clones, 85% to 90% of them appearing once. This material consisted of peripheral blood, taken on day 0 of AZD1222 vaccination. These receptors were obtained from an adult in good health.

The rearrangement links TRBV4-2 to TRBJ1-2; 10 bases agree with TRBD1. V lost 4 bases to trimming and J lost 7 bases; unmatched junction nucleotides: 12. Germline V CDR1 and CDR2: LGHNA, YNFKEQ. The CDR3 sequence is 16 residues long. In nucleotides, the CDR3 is TGTGCCAGCAGCCTCTGGACCGGGACAGGGGTGAGTGGCTACACCTTC. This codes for CASSLWTGTGVSGYTF.

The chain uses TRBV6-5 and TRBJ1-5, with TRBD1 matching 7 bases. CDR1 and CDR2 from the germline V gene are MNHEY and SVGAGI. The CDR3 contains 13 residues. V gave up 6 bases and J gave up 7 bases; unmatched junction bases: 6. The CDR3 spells CASSNRGVQPQHF. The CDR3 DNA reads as TGTGCCAGCAGCAACAGGGGCGTGCAGCCCCAGCATTTT.

The CDR3 spells CATGNAPNSNQPQHF. CDR3 nucleotides: TGTGCCACCGGGAACGCTCCTAATAGCAATCAGCCCCAGCATTTT. V and J are TRBV24-1 and TRBJ1-5; D gene ambiguous. This CDR3 has 15 residues. Between the trimmed V and J ends, which lost 9 bases and 0 bases, there was a span of 14 bases. Germline lookup yields CDR1 KGHDR and CDR2 SFDVKD.

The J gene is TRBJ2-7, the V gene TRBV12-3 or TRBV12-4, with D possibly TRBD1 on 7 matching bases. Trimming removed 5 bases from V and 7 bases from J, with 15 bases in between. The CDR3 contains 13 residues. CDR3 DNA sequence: TGTGCCAGCAGTACCGGAGGGGGACAGGAGCAGTACTTC. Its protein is CASSTGGGQEQYF.

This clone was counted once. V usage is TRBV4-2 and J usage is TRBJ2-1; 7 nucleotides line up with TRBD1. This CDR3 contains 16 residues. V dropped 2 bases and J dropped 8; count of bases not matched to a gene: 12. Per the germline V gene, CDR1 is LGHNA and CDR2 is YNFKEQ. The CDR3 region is CASSQQQRDSQDEQFF. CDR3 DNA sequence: TGTGCCAGCAGCCAACAACAGAGGGACAGTCAGGATGAGCAGTTCTTC.

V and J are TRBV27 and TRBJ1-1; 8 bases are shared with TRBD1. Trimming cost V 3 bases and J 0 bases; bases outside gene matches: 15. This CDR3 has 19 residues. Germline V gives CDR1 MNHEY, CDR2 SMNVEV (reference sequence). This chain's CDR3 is CASSFSFRLDRVVNTEAFF. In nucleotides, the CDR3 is TGTGCCAGCAGTTTCTCCTTCCGACTGGACAGGGTCGTGAACACTGAAGCTTTCTTT.

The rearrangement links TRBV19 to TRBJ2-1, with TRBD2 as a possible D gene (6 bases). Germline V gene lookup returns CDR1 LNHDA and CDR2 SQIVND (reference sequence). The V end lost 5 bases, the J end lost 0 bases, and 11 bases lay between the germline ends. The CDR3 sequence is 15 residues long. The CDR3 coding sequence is TGTGCCAGTAGTGGGGACTCTATCTCCTACAATGAGCAGTTCTTC. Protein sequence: CASSGDSISYNEQFF.

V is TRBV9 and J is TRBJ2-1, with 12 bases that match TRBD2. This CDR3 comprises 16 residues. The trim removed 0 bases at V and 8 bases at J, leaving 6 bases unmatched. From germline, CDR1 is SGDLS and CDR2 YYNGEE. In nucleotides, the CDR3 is TGTGCCAGCAGCGTAGAGACTAGCGGGAGTGGCGATGAGCAGTTCTTC. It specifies CASSVETSGSGDEQFF. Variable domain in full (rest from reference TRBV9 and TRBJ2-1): DSGVTQTPKHLITATGQRVTLRCSPRSGDLSVYWYQQSLDQGLQFLIQYYNGEERAKGNILERFSAQQFPDLHSELNLSSLELGDSALYFCASSVETSGSGDEQFFGPGTRLTVL.

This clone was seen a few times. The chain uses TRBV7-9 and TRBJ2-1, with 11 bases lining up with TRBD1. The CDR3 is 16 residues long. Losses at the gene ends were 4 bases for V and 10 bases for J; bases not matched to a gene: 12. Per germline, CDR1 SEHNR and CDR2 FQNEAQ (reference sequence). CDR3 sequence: CASSSGQGAEGTEQFF. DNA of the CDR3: TGTGCCAGCAGCTCCGGACAGGGGGCCGAAGGAACCGAGCAGTTCTTC.

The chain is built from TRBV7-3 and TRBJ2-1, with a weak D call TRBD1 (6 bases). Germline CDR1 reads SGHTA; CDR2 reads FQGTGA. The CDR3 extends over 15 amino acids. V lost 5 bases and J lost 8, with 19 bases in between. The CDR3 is CASSKKSTGFDEQFF. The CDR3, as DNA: TGTGCCAGCAGCAAAAAATCCACAGGGTTCGATGAGCAGTTCTTC.

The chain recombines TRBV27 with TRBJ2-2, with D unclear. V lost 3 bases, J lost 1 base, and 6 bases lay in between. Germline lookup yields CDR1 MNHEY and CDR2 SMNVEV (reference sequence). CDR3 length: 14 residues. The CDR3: CASSFRRNTGELFF. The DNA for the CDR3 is TGTGCCAGCAGTTTCCGACGGAACACCGGGGAGCTGTTTTTT.

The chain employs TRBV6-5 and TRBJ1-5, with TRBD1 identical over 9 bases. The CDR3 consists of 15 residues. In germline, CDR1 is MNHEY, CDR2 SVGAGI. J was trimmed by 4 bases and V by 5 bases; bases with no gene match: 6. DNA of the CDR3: TGTGCCAGCAGTACCAAACAGGGGGCTAATCAGCCCCAGCATTTT. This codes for CASSTKQGANQPQHF.

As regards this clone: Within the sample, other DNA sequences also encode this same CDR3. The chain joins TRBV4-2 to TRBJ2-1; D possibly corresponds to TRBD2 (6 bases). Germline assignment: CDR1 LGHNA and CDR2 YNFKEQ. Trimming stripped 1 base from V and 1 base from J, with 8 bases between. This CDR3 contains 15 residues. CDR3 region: CASSQVGGSYNEQFF. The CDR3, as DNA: TGTGCCAGCAGCCAAGTGGGGGGATCCTACAATGAGCAGTTCTTC.

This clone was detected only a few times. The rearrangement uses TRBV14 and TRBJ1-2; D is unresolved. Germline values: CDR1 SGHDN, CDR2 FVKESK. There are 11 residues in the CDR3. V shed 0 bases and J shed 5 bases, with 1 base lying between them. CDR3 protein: CASSQDYGYTF. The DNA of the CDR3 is TGTGCCAGCAGCCAAGATTATGGCTACACCTTC.

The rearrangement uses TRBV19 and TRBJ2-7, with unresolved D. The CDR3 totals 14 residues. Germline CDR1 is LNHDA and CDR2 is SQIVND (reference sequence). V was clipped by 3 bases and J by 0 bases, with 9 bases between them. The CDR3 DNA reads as TGTGCCAGTAGTATGAGCCGGAGCTCCTACGAGCAGTACTTC. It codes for CASSMSRSSYEQYF.

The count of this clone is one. CDR3: CASSVPPAGGVETQYF. CDR3 sequence (DNA): TGTGCCAGTAGTGTCCCCCCCGCGGGAGGAGTTGAGACCCAGTACTTC. V gene TRBV19 combines with J gene TRBJ2-5; TRBD2 aligns across 8 bases. CDR1 LNHDA and CDR2 SQIVND come from the germline V gene (reference sequence). The trim removed 5 bases at V and 5 bases at J, leaving 13 bases unmatched. This CDR3 comprises 16 residues.

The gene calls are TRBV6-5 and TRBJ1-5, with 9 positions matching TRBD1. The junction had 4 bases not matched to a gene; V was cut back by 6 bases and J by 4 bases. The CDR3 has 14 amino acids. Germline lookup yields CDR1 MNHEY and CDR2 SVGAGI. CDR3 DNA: TGTGCCAGCAGCGGACAGGGGCGGAATCAGCCCCAGCATTTT. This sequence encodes CASSGQGRNQPQHF.

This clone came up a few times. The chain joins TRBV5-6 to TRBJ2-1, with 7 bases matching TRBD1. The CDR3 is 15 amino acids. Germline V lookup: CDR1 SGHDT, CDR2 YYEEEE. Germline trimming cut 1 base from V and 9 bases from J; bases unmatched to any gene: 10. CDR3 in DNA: TGTGCCAGCAGCTTGCGAGACAGGGTACCCTTTGAGCAGTTCTTC. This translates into CASSLRDRVPFEQFF.

CDR3 amino acids: CASSWGSGSHNEQFF. CDR3 coding DNA: TGTGCCAGCAGTTGGGGTAGCGGGAGCCACAATGAGCAGTTCTTC. The rearrangement uses TRBV2 and TRBJ2-1; 9 bases map to TRBD2. The V and J ends lost 5 bases and 5 bases, in that order; junction bases with no gene match: 7. The CDR3 loop spans 15 amino acids. The germline gives CDR1 SNHLY, CDR2 FYNNEI.

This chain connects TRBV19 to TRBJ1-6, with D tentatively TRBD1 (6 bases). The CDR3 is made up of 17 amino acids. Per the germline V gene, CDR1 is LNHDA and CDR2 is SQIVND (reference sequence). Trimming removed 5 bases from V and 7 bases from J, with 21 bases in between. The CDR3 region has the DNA TGTGCCAGTAGTCAACGCACGGGGGGCGTCAGGAATTCACCCCTCCACTTT. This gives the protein CASSQRTGGVRNSPLHF. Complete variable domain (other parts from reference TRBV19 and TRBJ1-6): DGGITQSPKYLFRKEGQNVTLSCEQNLNHDAMYWYRQDPGQGLRLIYYSQIVNDFQKGDIAEGYSVSREKKESFPLTVTSAQKNPTAFYLCASSQRTGGVRNSPLHFGNGTRLTVT.

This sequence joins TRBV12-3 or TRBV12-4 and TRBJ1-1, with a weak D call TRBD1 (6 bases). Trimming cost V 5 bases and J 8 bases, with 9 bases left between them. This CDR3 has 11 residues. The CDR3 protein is CASSGQREAFF. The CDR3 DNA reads TGTGCCAGCAGTGGACAGCGAGAAGCTTTCTTT.

CDR3 amino acids: CSVERQTPYEQYF. For the CDR3, the DNA is TGCAGCGTTGAAAGACAGACACCCTACGAGCAGTACTTC. The chain is built from TRBV29-1 and TRBJ2-7, with D possibly TRBD1 on 5 matching bases. The CDR3 length is 13 residues. Germline values: CDR1 SQVTM, CDR2 ANQGSEA. The ends were cut back, 2 bases at V and 2 bases at J, with 10 bases in the middle.

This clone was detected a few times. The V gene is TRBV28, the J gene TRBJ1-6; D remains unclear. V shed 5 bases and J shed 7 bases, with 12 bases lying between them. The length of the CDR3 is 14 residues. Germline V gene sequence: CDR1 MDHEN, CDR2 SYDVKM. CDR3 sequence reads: CASSLGPRNSPLHF. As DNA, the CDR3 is TGTGCCAGCAGTCTCGGCCCCCGGAATTCACCCCTCCACTTT.

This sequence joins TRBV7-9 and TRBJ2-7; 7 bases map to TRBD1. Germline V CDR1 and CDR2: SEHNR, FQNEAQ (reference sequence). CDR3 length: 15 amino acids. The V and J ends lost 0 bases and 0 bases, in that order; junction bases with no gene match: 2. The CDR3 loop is CASSLARGISYEQYF. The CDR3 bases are TGTGCCAGCAGCTTAGCCAGGGGGATCTCCTACGAGCAGTACTTC.

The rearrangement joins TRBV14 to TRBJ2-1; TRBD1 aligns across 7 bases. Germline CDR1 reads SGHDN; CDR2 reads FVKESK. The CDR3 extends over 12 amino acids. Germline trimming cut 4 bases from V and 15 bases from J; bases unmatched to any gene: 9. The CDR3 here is CASSLMTGTSFF. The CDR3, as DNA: TGTGCCAGCAGCCTAATGACAGGGACGTCGTTCTTC.

The CDR3 spells CASRAGGVKGKLFF. CDR3 nucleotides: TGTGCCAGCAGGGCAGGGGGCGTGAAAGGAAAACTGTTTTTT. This chain links TRBV6-5 with TRBJ1-4, with 8 bases matching TRBD1. Germline V gene sequence: CDR1 MNHEY, CDR2 SVGAGI. The CDR3 has 14 residues. V lost 6 bases to trimming and J lost 10 bases; unmatched junction nucleotides: 10.